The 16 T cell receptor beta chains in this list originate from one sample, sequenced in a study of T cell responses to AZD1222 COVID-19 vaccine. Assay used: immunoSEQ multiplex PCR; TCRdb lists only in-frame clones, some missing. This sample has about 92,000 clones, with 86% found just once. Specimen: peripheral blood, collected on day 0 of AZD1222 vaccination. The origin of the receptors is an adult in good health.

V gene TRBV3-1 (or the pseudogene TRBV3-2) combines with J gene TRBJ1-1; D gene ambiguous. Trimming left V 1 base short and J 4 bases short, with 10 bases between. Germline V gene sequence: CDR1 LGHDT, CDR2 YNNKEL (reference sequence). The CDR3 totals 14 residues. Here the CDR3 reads CASSQVSLGTEAFF. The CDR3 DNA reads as TGTGCCAGCAGCCAAGTGTCGCTCGGCACTGAAGCTTTCTTT.

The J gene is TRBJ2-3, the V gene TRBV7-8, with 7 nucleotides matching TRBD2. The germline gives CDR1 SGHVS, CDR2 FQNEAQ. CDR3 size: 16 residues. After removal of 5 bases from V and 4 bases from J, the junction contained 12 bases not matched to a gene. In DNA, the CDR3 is TGTGCCAGCAGCCCCGTTGGCGGGAGTTCGGCAGATACGCAGTATTTT. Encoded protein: CASSPVGGSSADTQYF.

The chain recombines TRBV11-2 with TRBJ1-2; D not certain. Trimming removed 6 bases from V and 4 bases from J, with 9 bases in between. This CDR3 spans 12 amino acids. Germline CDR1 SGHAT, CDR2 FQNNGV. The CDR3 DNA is TGTGCCAGCAGGGGAGACCTCTATGGCTACACCTTC. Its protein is CASRGDLYGYTF.

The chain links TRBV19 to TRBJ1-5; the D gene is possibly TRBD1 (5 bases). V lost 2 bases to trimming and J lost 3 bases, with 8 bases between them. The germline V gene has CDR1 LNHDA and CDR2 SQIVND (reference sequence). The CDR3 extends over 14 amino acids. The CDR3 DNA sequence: TGTGCCAGTAGTATATTCAGGGACAATCAGCCCCAGCATTTT. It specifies CASSIFRDNQPQHF.

CDR3 in DNA: TGTGCCATCAGCGGGAGTAGCAATCAGCCCCAGCATTTT. It codes for CAISGSSNQPQHF. This chain joins TRBV10-3 and TRBJ1-5; D is unclear. Germline V lookup: CDR1 ENHRY, CDR2 SYGVKD. This CDR3 is 13 amino acids long. Trimming took 6 bases from V and 0 from J, leaving 6 bases between them.

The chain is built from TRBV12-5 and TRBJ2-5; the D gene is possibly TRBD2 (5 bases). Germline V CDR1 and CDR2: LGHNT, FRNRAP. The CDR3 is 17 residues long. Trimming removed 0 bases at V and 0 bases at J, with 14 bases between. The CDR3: CASGLVPLRRHQETQYF. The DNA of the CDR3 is TGTGCTAGTGGTTTGGTGCCCCTCAGGAGGCACCAAGAGACCCAGTACTTC. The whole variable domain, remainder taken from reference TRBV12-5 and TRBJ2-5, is DARVTQTPRHKVTEMGQEVTMRCQPILGHNTVFWYRQTMMQGLELLAYFRNRAPLDDSGMPKDRFSAEMPDATLATLKIQPSEPRDSAVYFCASGLVPLRRHQETQYFGPGTRLLVL.

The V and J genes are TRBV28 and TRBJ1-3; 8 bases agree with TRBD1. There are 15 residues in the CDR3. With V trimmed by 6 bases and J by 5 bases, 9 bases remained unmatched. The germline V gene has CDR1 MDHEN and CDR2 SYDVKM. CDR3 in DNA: TGTGCCAGCAGATCCGGGACAGGAGCTAGAAACACCATATATTTT. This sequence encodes CASRSGTGARNTIYF.

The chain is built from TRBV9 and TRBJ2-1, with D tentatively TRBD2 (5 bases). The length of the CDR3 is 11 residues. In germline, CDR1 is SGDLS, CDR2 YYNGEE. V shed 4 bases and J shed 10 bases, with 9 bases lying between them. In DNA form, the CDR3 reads TGTGCCAGCAGCTCCCCGGGGGAGCAGTTCTTC. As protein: CASSSPGEQFF.

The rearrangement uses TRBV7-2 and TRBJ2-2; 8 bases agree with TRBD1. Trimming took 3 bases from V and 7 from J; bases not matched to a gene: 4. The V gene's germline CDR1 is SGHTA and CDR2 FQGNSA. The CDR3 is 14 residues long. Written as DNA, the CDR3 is TGTGCCAGCAGCTTTCAGGGGGCTGACGGGGAGCTGTTTTTT. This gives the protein CASSFQGADGELFF. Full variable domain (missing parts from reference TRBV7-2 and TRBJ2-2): GAGVSQSPSNKVTEKGKDVELRCDPISGHTALYWYRQSLGQGLEFLIYFQGNSAPDKSGLPSDRFSAERTGGSVSTLTIQRTQQEDSAVYLCASSFQGADGELFFGEGSRLTVL.

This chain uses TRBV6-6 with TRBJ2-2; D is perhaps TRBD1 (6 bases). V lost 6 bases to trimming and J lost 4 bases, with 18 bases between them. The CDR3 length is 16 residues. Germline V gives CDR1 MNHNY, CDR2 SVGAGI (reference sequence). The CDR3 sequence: CASSSLDSPVTGELFF. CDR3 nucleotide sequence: TGTGCCAGCAGCTCCCTGGACAGCCCGGTCACCGGGGAGCTGTTTTTT.

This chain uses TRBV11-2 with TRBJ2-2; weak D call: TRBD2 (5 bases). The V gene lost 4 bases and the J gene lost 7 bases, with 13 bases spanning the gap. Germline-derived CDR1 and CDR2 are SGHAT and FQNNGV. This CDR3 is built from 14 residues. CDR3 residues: CASSYFMRDGELFF. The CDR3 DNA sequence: TGTGCCAGCAGCTATTTTATGAGGGACGGGGAGCTGTTTTTT.

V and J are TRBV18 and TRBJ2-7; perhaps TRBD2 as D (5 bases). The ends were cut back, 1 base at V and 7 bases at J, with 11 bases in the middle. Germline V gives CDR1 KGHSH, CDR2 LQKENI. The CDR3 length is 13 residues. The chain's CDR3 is CASSPQERTEQYF. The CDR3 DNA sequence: TGTGCCAGCTCACCACAAGAAAGGACTGAGCAGTACTTC. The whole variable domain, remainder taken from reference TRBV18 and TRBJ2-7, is NAGVMQNPRHLVRRRGQEARLRCSPMKGHSHVYWYRQLPEEGLKFMVYLQKENIIDESGMPKERFSAEFPKEGPSILRIQQVVRGDSAAYFCASSPQERTEQYFGPGTRLTVT.

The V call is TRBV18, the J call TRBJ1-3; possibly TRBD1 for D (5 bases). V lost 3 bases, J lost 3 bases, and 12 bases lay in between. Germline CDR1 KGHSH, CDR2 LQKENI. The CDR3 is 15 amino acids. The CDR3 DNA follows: TGTGCCAGCTCACCCGGGAGGCAGGGTGGAAACACCATATATTTT. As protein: CASSPGRQGGNTIYF.

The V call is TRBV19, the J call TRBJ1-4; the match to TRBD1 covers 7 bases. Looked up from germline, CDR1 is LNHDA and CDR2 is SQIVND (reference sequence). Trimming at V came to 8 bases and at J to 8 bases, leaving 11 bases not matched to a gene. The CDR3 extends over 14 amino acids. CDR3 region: CASAQTGKKEKLFF. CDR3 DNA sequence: TGTGCCAGTGCTCAGACAGGGAAAAAGGAAAAACTGTTTTTT.

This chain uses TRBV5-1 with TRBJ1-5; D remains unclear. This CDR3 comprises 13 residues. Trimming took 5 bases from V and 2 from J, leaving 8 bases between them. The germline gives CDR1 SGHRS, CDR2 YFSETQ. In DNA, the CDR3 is TGCGCCAGCAGTCCGGACGGCAATCAGCCCCAGCATTTT. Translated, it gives CASSPDGNQPQHF.

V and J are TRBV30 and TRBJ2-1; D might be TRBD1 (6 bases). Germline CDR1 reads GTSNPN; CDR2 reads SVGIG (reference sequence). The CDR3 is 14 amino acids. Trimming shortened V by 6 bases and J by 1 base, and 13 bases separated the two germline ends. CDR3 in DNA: TGTGCCTGCACAGGGCAGGATTCCTACAATGAGCAGTTCTTC. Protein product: CACTGQDSYNEQFF.